This record covers a single T cell receptor (beta chain). Its antigen is unknown. The entry originates in a study of T cells expressing NK-cell markers. Study information: In sorted CD3+CD56+NKG2C+, CD3+CD56+NKG2C- and CD3+CD56-NKG2C+ T cells, TCR beta repertoires were obtained. Overall study results and limits: Top CD8+ clonotypes included the dominant CD3+CD56+NKG2C+ clonotypes in 5 or 6 donors.

UMIs accompanied the 5'RACE template switching by which TCR beta cDNA was made. TCRdb processed the 5' RACE reads again and assigns one entry to each CDR3 protein, with no DNA. The sample table sets out about 300,000 distinct CDR3 sequences. In germline, CDR1 is MNHEY, CDR2 SMNVEV (reference sequence). The CDR3 covers 14 residues. This chain connects TRBV27 to TRBJ2-1. The receptor's source is a woman aged 18 to 75 in good health. The specimen was blood T cells: a sorted CD56 or NKG2C T cell subset, CD4+ or CD8+ T cells, or bulk PBMC T cells (not recorded which). CDR3: CASRLRRLNNEQFF.